The table lists the clone carrying this T cell receptor beta chain with many counts. The target antigen is unknown. Coverage ceases 3 residues before the CDR3 finishes, and the germline J gene fills in the end. Germline V gene sequence: CDR1 DFQATT, CDR2 SNEGSKA (reference sequence). The trim removed 4 bases at V and 2 bases at J, leaving 7 bases unmatched. CDR3 length: 15 residues. Patients and controls were mostly of Caucasian heritage. Donors gave roughly 4.5 to 8 ml heparinized peripheral whole blood. The data originate from a study of T cell clonality in common variable immunodeficiency. Using immunoSEQ multiplex PCR, the repertoire was profiled, and TCRdb retains in-frame clones only, with some absent. The record shows about 37,000 clones for this sample, with no singletons present. General observations from the study: In common variable immunodeficiency, TCR beta chains reportedly carried fewer deletions and N-nucleotide insertions. Authors noted CVID clonality's cause needs subpopulation repertoire sequencing.

This clonotype originated in a person aged 18-70 years in good health. What was sequenced was peripheral blood mononuclear cells. The chain employs TRBV20-1 and TRBJ2-5, with 10 bases lining up with TRBD2. The sequenced part of the CDR3 DNA is TGCAGTGCTATCGCTAGCGGGAGACGGCAAGAGACC. Translation: CSAIASGRRQET. The complete CDR3 sequence is CSAIASGRRQETQYF.